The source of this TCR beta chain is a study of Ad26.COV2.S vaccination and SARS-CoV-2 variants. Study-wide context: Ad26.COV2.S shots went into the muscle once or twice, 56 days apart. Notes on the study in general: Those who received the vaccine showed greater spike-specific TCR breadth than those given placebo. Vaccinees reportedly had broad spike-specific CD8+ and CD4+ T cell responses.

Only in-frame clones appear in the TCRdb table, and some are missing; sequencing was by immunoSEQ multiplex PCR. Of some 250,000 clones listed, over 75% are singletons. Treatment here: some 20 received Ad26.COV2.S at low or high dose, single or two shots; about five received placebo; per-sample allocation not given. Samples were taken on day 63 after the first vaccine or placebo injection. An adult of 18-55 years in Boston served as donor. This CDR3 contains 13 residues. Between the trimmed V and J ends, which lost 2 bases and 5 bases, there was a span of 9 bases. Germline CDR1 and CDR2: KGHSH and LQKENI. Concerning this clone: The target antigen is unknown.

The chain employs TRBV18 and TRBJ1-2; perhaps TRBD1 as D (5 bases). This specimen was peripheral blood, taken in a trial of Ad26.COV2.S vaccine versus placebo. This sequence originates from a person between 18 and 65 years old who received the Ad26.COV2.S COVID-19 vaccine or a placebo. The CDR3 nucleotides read TGTGCCAGCTCACCAGCGGAGGGGTATGGCTACACCTTC. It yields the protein CASSPAEGYGYTF.